The 11 T cell receptor beta chains reported below all come from one sample, sequenced in a study of T-cell reconstitution after alpha-beta-depleted transplantation in children. Preparation of the TCRbeta library was carried out with unique molecular identifiers. MiXCR was run by TCRdb on the PCR reads, yielding one entry per CDR3 protein. Of about 290,000 distinct CDR3 sequences listed, 10% are singletons. Source: PBMCs, taken before TCRalphabeta/CD19-depleted stem cell transplant. These receptors were taken from a boy younger than two with acute myeloid leukemia, due to receive a stem cell transplant.

This clonotype was counted at least ten times. This chain joins TRBV10-3 and TRBJ1-5; D might be TRBD1 (5 bases). CDR3 size: 12 residues. V lost 10 bases and J lost 5, with 12 bases in between. Per the germline V gene, CDR1 is ENHRY and CDR2 is SYGVKD. The CDR3 region has the DNA TGTGCCAGCTCTATGGGGGATCAGCCCCAGCATTTT. It specifies CASSMGDQPQHF.

This clonotype was counted ten times or more. The V call is TRBV20-1, the J call TRBJ1-1; perhaps TRBD1 as D (6 bases). Trimming shortened V by 1 base and J by 6 bases, and 12 bases separated the two germline ends. Per germline, CDR1 DFQATT and CDR2 SNEGSKA (reference sequence). The CDR3 loop spans 13 amino acids. In DNA, the CDR3 is TGCAGTGCTAGAGGGCACAGGGCGGCTGAAGCTTTCTTT. Translating it yields CSARGHRAAEAFF.

This clonotype occurred many times. The chain couples TRBV5-1 to TRBJ1-3; no firm D call. V shed 2 bases and J shed 1 base, with 1 base lying between them. Germline V gives CDR1 SGHRS, CDR2 YFSETQ. The CDR3 has 12 amino acids. The CDR3 nucleotides are TGCGCCAGCAGCTTATCTGGAAACACCATATATTTT. Translation gives CASSLSGNTIYF. Drawing the rest from reference TRBV5-1 and TRBJ1-3, the complete variable domain is KAGVTQTPRYLIKTRGQQVTLSCSPISGHRSVSWYQQTPGQGLQFLFEYFSETQRNKGNFPGRFSGRQFSNSRSEMNVSTLELGDSALYLCASSLSGNTIYFGEGSWLTVV.

This clonotype was seen at least ten times. V usage is TRBV3-1 and J usage is TRBJ2-3; TRBD2 matches 10 bases. V was pared by 1 base and J by 3 bases, with 1 base of the junction left unmatched. The CDR3 consists of 15 residues. Germline values: CDR1 LGHDT, CDR2 YNNKEL (reference sequence). This chain's CDR3 is CASSQGTSGTDTQYF. As DNA, the CDR3 is TGTGCCAGCAGCCAAGGGACTAGCGGAACAGATACGCAGTATTTT.

The rearrangement links TRBV9 to TRBJ1-5; the match to TRBD1 covers 8 bases. Unmatched junction bases numbered 5, after V lost 0 bases and J lost 6 bases. Germline V CDR1 and CDR2: SGDLS, YYNGEE. CDR3 length equals 15 residues. CDR3 coding DNA: TGTGCCAGCAGCGTAGGGGGACAGGTCGGTCAGCCCCAGCATTTT. Protein sequence: CASSVGGQVGQPQHF.

Note on this clonotype: A much larger clone lies a single base off, so this may be a read error. The conserved phenylalanine or tryptophan is not found at the CDR3 terminus, so this likely reflects a read error. The J gene is TRBJ1-2, the V gene TRBV12-3 or TRBV12-4; 9 bases fit TRBD1. J lost 5 bases, V lost 6 bases, and 13 bases had no gene match. The CDR3 loop spans 16 amino acids. The CDR3 DNA follows: TGTGCCAGCAGCCAAAACCTTTACAGGGGGCCATATGGCTACACCGTC. This sequence encodes CASSQNLYRGPYGYTV.

This clonotype has a count of ten or more. V and J are TRBV24-1 and TRBJ2-5, with 7 bases fitting TRBD1. V trimming: 6 bases; J trimming: 5 bases; junction bases outside the gene matches: 17. CDR1 and CDR2 (germline): KGHDR, SFDVKD. This CDR3 has 17 amino acids. CDR3 loop: CATSNPTGTAPKETQYF. DNA of the CDR3: TGTGCCACCAGTAATCCGACCGGGACAGCCCCTAAGGAGACCCAGTACTTC.

The CDR3 reads CASSSVHSYEQYF. The DNA of the CDR3 is TGTGCCAGTAGTTCGGTCCACTCCTACGAGCAGTACTTC. The rearrangement joins TRBV19 to TRBJ2-7; D is undetermined. This CDR3 has 13 amino acids. Trimming pared 5 bases from V and 0 bases from J, leaving 8 bases between. Germline V gene lookup returns CDR1 LNHDA and CDR2 SQIVND (reference sequence).

This clonotype occurred many times. This sequence joins TRBV5-1 and TRBJ1-5; the D is unclear. Germline V gene lookup returns CDR1 SGHRS and CDR2 YFSETQ. This CDR3 is built from 15 residues. Trimming took off 2 bases at V and 1 base at J, with 10 bases between the two ends. CDR3: CASSFASGSNQPQHF. Here the CDR3 DNA reads TGCGCCAGCAGCTTCGCATCGGGAAGCAATCAGCCCCAGCATTTT.

This clonotype was picked up many times. The CDR3, as DNA: TGCAGCGTTGAAGGCAGGGCCTACTATGGCTACACCTTC. This sequence encodes CSVEGRAYYGYTF. The gene calls are TRBV29-1 and TRBJ1-2; D perhaps matches TRBD1 (5 bases). The CDR3 sequence is 13 residues long. V was clipped by 1 base and J by 3 bases, with 9 bases between them. Germline-derived CDR1 and CDR2 are SQVTM and ANQGSEA.

This clonotype was picked up many times. The chain joins TRBV7-9 to TRBJ2-5, with D possibly TRBD2 on 5 matching bases. Per germline, CDR1 SEHNR and CDR2 FQNEAQ (reference sequence). There are 13 residues in the CDR3. Between the trimmed V and J ends, which lost 5 bases and 1 base, there was a span of 8 bases. The CDR3 DNA follows: TGTGCCAGCAGCCGGACTTCCCAAGAGACCCAGTACTTC. Amino acid sequence: CASSRTSQETQYF.